The present T cell receptor (beta chain) was sequenced within a study of blood T cell repertoires in COVID-19. Study in general: COVID-19 samples from acute and convalescent phases originated in the United States, Italy and Spain. The cDNA or gDNA used as material had been derived from T cells, B-cell-depleted T cells, or PBMCs.

The J segment lost 7 bases and the V segment lost 4 bases, leaving 10 bases of the junction unmatched. The length of the CDR3 is 15 residues. The germline CDR1 and CDR2 sequences are SEHNR and FQNEAQ (reference sequence). Produced via immunoSEQ multiplex PCR; TCRdb's table is partial and in-frame only. Of hundreds of thousands of clones in the sample, 85% were seen once. The source is a man in his forties or fifties who had recovered from COVID-19. The rearrangement links TRBV7-9 to TRBJ2-7; TRBD1 matches 10 bases. The sequenced material came from PBMCs or T cells enriched from blood (not recorded which). The CDR3, as DNA: TGTGCCAGCAGCTCCCCCGGGACAGGGGCTCAAGAGCAGTACTTC. This gives the protein CASSSPGTGAQEQYF.